The 17 T cell receptor beta chains given below trace back to one sample, sequenced in a study of neurological immune-mediated disorders. MiXCR, applied by TCRdb to the 5' RACE reads, yields one record per CDR3 protein. The sample yields more than 45,000 distinct CDR3 sequences, roughly 2.5% seen once. The sequencing sample was made of PBMCs. These TCRs come from a man aged 45-65 years with multiple sclerosis.

Many counts were recorded for this clonotype. CDR3 DNA sequence: TGTGCCAGCAGCTTAGCGGACAGGGGAGTTATAGAGCAGTTCTTC. Translating gives CASSLADRGVIEQFF. The V call is TRBV7-8, the J call TRBJ2-1; 9 nucleotides align to TRBD1. The CDR3 is 15 residues long. V shed 0 bases and J 10 bases; nucleotides not matched to a gene: 7. Germline lookup yields CDR1 SGHVS and CDR2 FQNEAQ.

This clonotype was detected ten times or more. The rearrangement joins TRBV29-1 to TRBJ2-4; maybe TRBD2 (6 bases). The germline gives CDR1 SQVTM, CDR2 ANQGSEA. This CDR3 region has 12 residues. Between the trimmed V and J ends, which lost 7 bases and 12 bases, there was a span of 19 bases. This chain's CDR3 is CSAPIGGDHQYF. The CDR3 DNA is TGCAGCGCTCCAATCGGGGGTGATCATCAGTACTTC.

The DNA for the CDR3 is TGTGCCAGCAGCCCGGCGCAAGGCCCCTACAATGAGCAGTTCTTC. Protein: CASSPAQGPYNEQFF. The chain couples TRBV13 to TRBJ2-1; D ambiguous. V lost 5 bases to trimming and J lost 2 bases, with 13 bases between them. The CDR3 is 15 amino acids. Germline CDR1 reads PRHDT; CDR2 reads FYEKMQ (reference sequence).

There are a few counts of this clonotype. At one end the junction does not follow the germline gene, possibly because of a read error. The chain is built from TRBV7-6 and TRBJ1-5; 8 bases map to TRBD1. CDR3 length: 15 amino acids. Germline-derived CDR1 and CDR2 are SGHVS and FNYEAQ. The CDR3 DNA sequence: TGTGCCAGCAGCTTAGGGGCAGGGGGCAACCAGCCCCAGCATTTT. It encodes CASSLGAGGNQPQHF. The full variable domain, in which reference TRBV7-6 and TRBJ1-5 provide the parts outside the CDR3, is GAGVSQSPRYKVTKRGQDVALRCDPISGHVSLYWYRQALGQGPEFLTYFNYEAQQDKSGLPNDRFSAERPEGSISTLTIQRTEQRDSAMYRCASSLGAGGNQPQHFGDGTRLSIL.

The table lists this clonotype with many counts. The J gene is TRBJ2-7, the V gene TRBV18, with TRBD1 matching 9 bases. The trim removed 0 bases at V and 3 bases at J, leaving 9 bases unmatched. The CDR3 contains 17 residues. Germline V CDR1 and CDR2: KGHSH, LQKENI. CDR3 protein: CASSPPSRTGVYYEQYF. CDR3 DNA sequence: TGTGCCAGCTCACCACCGTCCAGGACAGGGGTTTACTACGAGCAGTACTTC. Drawing the rest from reference TRBV18 and TRBJ2-7, the complete variable domain is NAGVMQNPRHLVRRRGQEARLRCSPMKGHSHVYWYRQLPEEGLKFMVYLQKENIIDESGMPKERFSAEFPKEGPSILRIQQVVRGDSAAYFCASSPPSRTGVYYEQYFGPGTRLTVT.

V and J are TRBV5-1 and TRBJ2-7; D is undetermined. In germline, CDR1 is SGHRS, CDR2 YFSETQ. This CDR3 comprises 12 residues. The germline V and J ends were trimmed by 3 bases and 2 bases, with 6 bases remaining between them. Here the CDR3 DNA reads TGCGCCAGCAGCTCAGATGCCTACGAGCAGTACTTC. Residues: CASSSDAYEQYF.

This clonotype was observed at least ten times. The chain links TRBV30 to TRBJ2-1, with D unclear. This CDR3 region has 10 residues. The germline V gene has CDR1 GTSNPN and CDR2 SVGIG (reference sequence). V was shortened by 6 bases and J by 6 bases, with 6 bases between the two germline ends. The CDR3: CACLINEQFF. The CDR3 DNA follows: TGTGCCTGTCTTATCAATGAGCAGTTCTTC. Drawing the rest from reference TRBV30 and TRBJ2-1, the complete variable domain is SQTIHQWPATLVQPVGSPLSLECTVEGTSNPNLYWYRQAAGRGLQLLFYSVGIGQISSEVPQNLSASRPQDRQFILSSKKLLLSDSGFYLCACLINEQFFGPGTRLTVL.

This clonotype has at least ten counts. The V and J genes are TRBV7-9 and TRBJ1-6; 8 nucleotides align to TRBD1. The CDR3 covers 15 residues. Per germline, CDR1 SEHNR and CDR2 FQNEAQ (reference sequence). The junction had 6 bases not matched to a gene; V was cut back by 1 base and J by 10 bases. CDR3 in amino acids: CASSLDGQGNSPLHF. CDR3 nucleotides: TGTGCCAGCAGCTTAGACGGACAGGGAAACTCACCCCTCCACTTT.

This clonotype has a count of ten or more. The V call is TRBV5-8, the J call TRBJ1-4; D unclear. V dropped 0 bases and J dropped 8 bases, with 14 bases sitting between them. CDR3 length: 15 residues. CDR1 and CDR2 from the germline V gene are SGHTS and YDEGEE. As DNA, the CDR3 is TGTGCCAGCAGCTTGGCCCTTTTGGGGAGCGAAAAACTGTTTTTT. Translating it yields CASSLALLGSEKLFF.

This clonotype was detected many times. The V call is TRBV5-1, the J call TRBJ2-2; D unclear. The germline CDR1 and CDR2 sequences are SGHRS and YFSETQ. Trimming removed 5 bases from V and 4 bases from J, with 12 bases in between. The CDR3 spans 14 residues. As DNA, the CDR3 is TGCGCCAGCAGGAGCCTTACTGGCACCGGGGAGCTGTTTTTT. Translated: CASRSLTGTGELFF.

This chain uses TRBV18 with TRBJ2-7, with D possibly TRBD2 on 5 matching bases. The CDR3 consists of 18 residues. The germline gives CDR1 KGHSH, CDR2 LQKENI. V dropped 3 bases and J dropped 3 bases, with 24 bases sitting between them. CDR3 in amino acids: CASSPPTGGQVRGYEQYF. The CDR3 DNA follows: TGTGCCAGCTCACCCCCTACCGGCGGGCAGGTTCGGGGCTACGAGCAGTACTTC.

This clonotype was picked up many times. This rearrangement joins TRBV7-9 to TRBJ2-3; the match to TRBD1 covers 12 bases. The CDR3 consists of 15 residues. J was trimmed by 4 bases and V by 4 bases; bases with no gene match: 3. Germline V gene lookup returns CDR1 SEHNR and CDR2 FQNEAQ (reference sequence). The CDR3 here is CASSSGQGAADTQYF. CDR3 bases: TGTGCCAGCAGCTCGGGACAGGGGGCGGCAGATACGCAGTATTTT.

At least ten counts were recorded for this clonotype. The chain recombines TRBV7-2 with TRBJ1-3; D remains ambiguous. CDR3 length equals 13 residues. CDR1 is SGHTA, CDR2 FQGNSA, per germline. The germline V and J ends were trimmed by 0 bases and 0 bases, with 0 bases remaining between them. The CDR3 coding sequence is TGTGCCAGCAGCTTAGCCTCTGGAAACACCATATATTTT. Its translation: CASSLASGNTIYF.

This clonotype was recorded many times. The chain links TRBV20-1 to TRBJ2-7; 7 bases fit TRBD1. Germline V gives CDR1 DFQATT, CDR2 SNEGSKA (reference sequence). Unmatched junction bases numbered 13, after V lost 3 bases and J lost 5 bases. CDR3 length equals 15 residues. CDR3 loop: CSASAEQGFLDEQYF. The DNA of the CDR3 is TGCAGTGCTAGCGCCGAACAGGGGTTTCTAGACGAGCAGTACTTC.

This clonotype was counted many times. The rearrangement links TRBV7-2 to TRBJ2-5; TRBD1 is a possible D gene (5 bases). The CDR3 runs 13 residues. Germline V CDR1 and CDR2: SGHTA, FQGNSA. Trimming removed 5 bases from V and 4 bases from J, with 11 bases in between. The CDR3 loop reads CASSQQARETQYF. CDR3 coding DNA: TGTGCCAGCAGCCAACAGGCCAGAGAGACCCAGTACTTC.

At least ten counts were recorded for this clonotype. The V gene is TRBV7-6, the J gene TRBJ2-1, with 10 bases lining up with TRBD2. Germline-derived CDR1 and CDR2 are SGHVS and FNYEAQ. There are 15 residues in the CDR3. Trimming cost V 4 bases and J 3 bases; bases outside gene matches: 3. As DNA, the CDR3 is TGTGCCAGCAGCTCCACTAGCGGGATCTACAATGAGCAGTTCTTC. This codes for CASSSTSGIYNEQFF. Full variable domain (remainder filled in from reference TRBV7-6 and TRBJ2-1): GAGVSQSPRYKVTKRGQDVALRCDPISGHVSLYWYRQALGQGPEFLTYFNYEAQQDKSGLPNDRFSAERPEGSISTLTIQRTEQRDSAMYRCASSSTSGIYNEQFFGPGTRLTVL.

Many counts were recorded for this clonotype. The chain carries TRBV27 and TRBJ2-4; TRBD2 might be the D (6 bases). V was clipped by 5 bases and J by 7 bases, with 18 bases between them. The CDR3 is made up of 15 amino acids. Germline V lookup: CDR1 MNHEY, CDR2 SMNVEV (reference sequence). The CDR3 region is CASSPDHGGWNIQYF. The DNA for the CDR3 is TGTGCCAGCAGTCCGGACCATGGGGGGTGGAACATTCAGTACTTC.